A single T cell receptor beta chain is shown here with its context. The specificity of this receptor is unknown. No base quality values were provided; no much bigger clone lies one nucleotide off. This entry comes from a study of shared clonotypes between healthy human individuals (TCRdb year 2020). A note on the overall study: The cohort included three men and a couple of women between 18 and 49 years of age. Blood TCR repertoires of a handful of healthy adults were deeply sequenced to estimate repertoire size and the extent of clonotype sharing between individuals. Between about 0.94 and 8.9 billion PBMCs per donor were obtained by leukapheresis. For each donor, three plates each were used for CD4 naive and CD4 memory, two plates were used for CD8 naive, and one plate was used for CD8 memory. To increase sequencing depth and limit assay-specific biases, different laboratories used diverse techniques to prepare libraries and sequence TCR repertoires. Results and caveats for the whole study, not just this receptor: Pairwise subsampling led to the expectation that sequencing depth would affect the degree of clonotype sharing among donors. About 4.5% of naive CD4, around 3.6% of naive CD8, approximately 2% of memory CD4, and approximately 0.39% of memory CD8 clonotypes were shared across several donors. Estimated clonotype richness was generally larger for naive than for memory subsets. Incomplete sequencing was indicated by rarefaction of sorted-subset datasets, despite the large sequencing depth. Compared with non-shared clonotypes, clonotypes shared by all four sorted-subset donors had higher generation probabilities. Sampling was restricted to blood, and TCR repertoires in tissues likely differ from the TCR repertoires found in blood. Because the study included a small number of donors, the genetic and exposure-history diversity represented was limited.

CD8 naive samples consisted of CD45RO-negative cells that were positively selected for CCR7, yielding a CD45RA+CCR7+ population without TemRA cells. The donors were healthy, HIV-negative adults who had no recently reported acute infections or vaccinations. All donors were Caucasian adults living in Nashville, Tennessee, USA. Blood was collected by leukapheresis, and PBMCs were isolated by Ficoll-Histopaque density gradient centrifugation and then cryopreserved in liquid nitrogen vapor phase. Analytical flow cytometry was used to check the purity and quantity of every magnetically sorted T cell population. From each sorted fraction, genomic DNA was isolated and quantified by UV absorbance on a Nanodrop 2000c. V is shortened by 4 bases, J by 8 bases, and the region joining them spans 20 bases. The CDR3 measures 15 amino acids from cysteine to phenylalanine. Only the CDR3 region is kept as DNA, spanning 45 bases read in frame from base 1. From a lookup of the germline V gene, CDR1 and CDR2 are SGHDN and FVKESK.

Using the deep immunoSEQ assay, multiplex PCR amplified TCR CDR3 regions from genomic DNA. Extracted genomic DNA from each cell subset was spread evenly across all wells of several immunoSEQ 96-well plates, with each plate serving as a replicate. Each replicate PCR for sorted subsets received around 210 ng genomic DNA, equal to about 30,000 T cell genomes. Purified libraries were measured with a Qubit 3.0 fluorometer, size-checked on a Bioanalyzer 2100, and measured again with the KAPA Library Quantification kit. Each immunoSEQ 96-well plate was sequenced on its own single-read 150-cycle Illumina NextSeq 550 flow cell. As for the authors' bioinformatics: Because the immunoSEQ output included only junctional sequences and no quality scores, the filtering could not be the same as the filtering used for full-length reads. Sequences were annotated with PyIR, a Python wrapper for IgBLAST v1.9, using IMGT germline references to assign V/J genes and CDR3. Reads with weak V/J assignments (E-value above 1e-6), missing CDR3, stop codons, out-of-frame junctions, or ambiguous translated residues were removed. V3J clonotypes were defined by identical inferred V gene, J gene, and CDR3 amino acid sequence. To compute the percentage overlap between repertoires, the number of shared unique clonotypes was divided by the size of the smaller repertoire. Repertoire richness was assessed with RTK rarefaction, the Chao1 estimator, and Recon v2.1 estimates of unobserved clonotypes. For all TCRbeta clonotypes obtained by the gDNA method from four donors, generation probabilities were computed with OLGA. The table comes from immuneACCESS by way of TCRdb, which keeps in-frame sequences with V and J called. Part of the clones is missing from these tables; in studies checked, under half for an unresolved V gene and the rest for unknown reasons. Clone size and the V and J calls come from that table; the DNA yielded D and trimming. The sample records about 2.2 million clones, approximately 92% of which are singletons. More than 1.5% of the sample goes to the ten largest clones.

The receptor was derived from a young man in good health. Some clones in this sample may be carry-over from other donors' samples. Source material: naive CD8+ T cells from PBMCs. The meaning of the sample's cell subset or site label: CD45RA+CCR7+. The chain is assembled from TRBV14 and TRBJ1-2, and perhaps TRBD1 as D gene, on 5 matching bases. CDR3 protein: CASSPGRIRYFGYTF. In nucleotides, the sequence is TGTGCCAGCAGCCCGGGGCGTATCAGGTACTTCGGCTACACCTTC.